The 13 T cell receptor beta chains below all came from one sample that was sequenced in a study of cytomegalovirus exposure and HLA in healthy donors. The PCR made use of 60 Vbeta and 13 Jbeta primers. Sequencing was performed with immunoSEQ multiplex PCR; in TCRdb, only in-frame clones are kept and a portion is missing. Of roughly 110,000 clones in the sample, roughly 80% were seen once. The sequencing sample was made of PBMCs. The receptors were gathered from a young man in good health and CMV-seropositive.

The chain recombines TRBV6-1 with TRBJ1-6; weak D call: TRBD1 (5 bases). V was clipped by 1 base and J by 10 bases, with 14 bases between them. This CDR3 spans 15 amino acids. Germline assignment: CDR1 MNHNS and CDR2 SASEGT. The CDR3 DNA reads TGTGCCAGCAGTGAAGTGAGGGGCGGGAGGTCACCCCTCCACTTT. Translating it yields CASSEVRGGRSPLHF.

The chain employs TRBV19 and TRBJ2-1; D is perhaps TRBD1 (6 bases). Trimming shortened V by 9 bases and J by 5 bases, and 23 bases separated the two germline ends. The CDR3 has 16 residues. Germline loops: CDR1 LNHDA, CDR2 SQIVND (reference sequence). The CDR3 sequence: CASSRSRQGIDNEQFF. The DNA of the CDR3 is TGTGCCAGCTCAAGATCGCGGCAGGGGATTGACAATGAGCAGTTCTTC. Looking up the rest from reference TRBV19 and TRBJ2-1 gives the full variable domain: DGGITQSPKYLFRKEGQNVTLSCEQNLNHDAMYWYRQDPGQGLRLIYYSQIVNDFQKGDIAEGYSVSREKKESFPLTVTSAQKNPTAFYLCASSRSRQGIDNEQFFGPGTRLTVL.

This clone was detected a few times. Distinct nucleotide sequences in the sample also encode this CDR3. J is TRBJ1-1 and V is TRBV5-1, with D possibly TRBD1 on 6 matching bases. CDR1 is SGHRS, CDR2 YFSETQ, per germline. The germline V and J ends were trimmed by 4 bases and 2 bases, with 12 bases remaining between them. The CDR3 is made up of 14 amino acids. The CDR3 protein is CASSPGHTNTEAFF. CDR3 nucleotide sequence: TGCGCCAGCAGCCCGGGACATACAAACACTGAAGCTTTCTTT.

The chain has TRBV5-1 and TRBJ2-3, with 11 positions matching TRBD2. Germline V gives CDR1 SGHRS, CDR2 YFSETQ. With 4 bases clipped from V and 0 bases from J, the junction kept 10 bases outside the gene matches. The length of the CDR3 is 18 residues. CDR3 loop: CASSTSLAGGRSTDTQYF. The CDR3 region has the DNA TGCGCCAGCAGCACATCCTTAGCGGGGGGGAGAAGCACAGATACGCAGTATTTT.

As regards this clone: Other DNA sequences within the sample encode an identical CDR3. The chain uses TRBV30 and TRBJ1-1, with D hard to call. The CDR3 is made up of 13 amino acids. Between the trimmed V and J ends, which lost 0 bases and 1 base, there was a span of 6 bases. Germline assignment: CDR1 GTSNPN and CDR2 SVGIG (reference sequence). The CDR3 loop reads CAWSVLQNTEAFF. The CDR3 coding sequence is TGTGCCTGGAGTGTACTACAGAACACTGAAGCTTTCTTT.

This clone was seen only a few times. The chain has TRBV27 and TRBJ1-5; D not resolved. Germline V gene data show CDR1 as MNHEY and CDR2 as SMNVEV (reference sequence). There are 14 residues in the CDR3. V was trimmed by 3 bases and J by 6 bases, leaving 12 bases between them. The DNA for the CDR3 is TGTGCCAGCAGTTTGTTGGCAGAAACTCAGCCCCAGCATTTT. It is translated as CASSLLAETQPQHF.

The CDR3 sequence: CASSEPGQGIVYGYTF. The DNA for the CDR3 is TGTGCCAGCAGTGAGCCGGGACAGGGGATTGTGTATGGCTACACCTTC. The chain carries TRBV25-1 and TRBJ1-2; TRBD1 agrees at 10 bases. The V segment lost 3 bases and the J segment 5 bases; nucleotides outside the gene matches: 9. From germline, CDR1 is MGHDK and CDR2 SYGVNS. The CDR3 is 16 amino acids.

Concerning this clone itself: At one boundary the junction diverges from the germline segment, which might be a read error. This rearrangement joins TRBV7-9 to TRBJ2-2; no reliable D call. The CDR3 length is 16 residues. Germline CDR1 reads SEHNR; CDR2 reads FQNEAQ (reference sequence). This chain's CDR3 is CSSSTRSAALTGELFF. DNA for the CDR3: TGTTCCAGCAGCACCCGTAGTGCGGCATTAACCGGGGAGCTGTTTTTT. Supplemented by reference TRBV7-9 and TRBJ2-2, the full variable domain reads DTGVSQNPRHKITKRGQNVTFRCDPISEHNRLYWYRQTLGQGPEFLTYFQNEAQLEKSRLLSDRFSAERPKGSFSTLEIQRTEQGDSAMYLCSSSTRSAALTGELFFGEGSRLTVL.

The V gene is TRBV7-6, the J gene TRBJ1-4; 9 bases match TRBD1. Germline V gene data show CDR1 as SGHVS and CDR2 as FNYEAQ. The CDR3 covers 15 residues. V gave up 5 bases and J gave up 8 bases; unmatched junction bases: 9. CDR3 protein: CASSPNRGLGEKLFF. CDR3 sequence (DNA): TGTGCCAGCAGCCCCAACAGGGGGCTGGGGGAAAAACTGTTTTTT.

V is TRBV4-2 and J is TRBJ2-4, with a possible D match to TRBD1 (6 bases). Deletions cut 0 bases from V and 10 bases from J, with 16 bases between. Germline V gene sequence: CDR1 LGHNA, CDR2 YNFKEQ. The CDR3 is made up of 15 amino acids. CDR3: CASSQDLTGQIIQYF. CDR3 DNA: TGTGCCAGCAGCCAAGACTTAACCGGACAGATAATTCAGTACTTC.

The chain employs TRBV30 and TRBJ2-6, with D uncertain. The CDR3 totals 14 residues. From germline, CDR1 is GTSNPN and CDR2 SVGIG (reference sequence). The V end lost 2 bases, the J end lost 0 bases, and 5 bases lay between the germline ends. CDR3 sequence reads: CAWSFGSGANVLTF. In DNA, the CDR3 is TGTGCCTGGAGTTTCGGCTCTGGGGCCAACGTCCTGACTTTC.

This chain connects TRBV10-3 to TRBJ2-7, with 7 bases lining up with TRBD2. CDR3 length: 13 residues. Germline V gives CDR1 ENHRY, CDR2 SYGVKD. After removal of 7 bases from V and 3 bases from J, the junction contained 6 bases not matched to a gene. The CDR3 DNA reads TGTGCCATCAAGGCGGGGGAGCTCTACGAGCAGTACTTC. This gives the protein CAIKAGELYEQYF.

Only a few counts were recorded for this clone. The chain employs TRBV19 and TRBJ2-2; weak D call: TRBD2 (5 bases). The germline gives CDR1 LNHDA, CDR2 SQIVND (reference sequence). V shed 8 bases and J shed 5 bases, with 18 bases lying between them. This CDR3 has 15 residues. DNA of the CDR3: TGTGCCAGTGATCCCTTCGGACTGATAACCGGGGAGCTGTTTTTT. As protein: CASDPFGLITGELFF.